Listed below are T cell receptor beta chains from one sample, sequenced in a study of blood T cell repertoires in COVID-19. Only in-frame clones appear in the TCRdb table, and some are missing; sequencing was by immunoSEQ multiplex PCR. Among about 150,000 clones listed, 85% to 90% were seen once. The sample consisted of peripheral blood. The receptors here all came from a woman in her thirties or forties with acute or convalescent COVID-19. CDR3s include the opening cysteine and the closing phenylalanine or tryptophan.

v_call	j_call	cdr3_aa
TRBV24-1	TRBJ2-7	CATSDPGTGTYEQYF
TRBV19	TRBJ2-1	CASSLVDWQTDNEQFF
TRBV7-9	TRBJ1-2	CASSPPGQQTIYGYTF
TRBV3-1/TRBV3-2	TRBJ1-2	CASSQDSTGGFIYGYTF
TRBV7-3	TRBJ1-1	CASSFSHSNSEAFF
TRBV25-1	TRBJ2-7	CASSGPTGIYEQYF
TRBV12-5	TRBJ2-7	CASAVDRDVYEQYF
TRBV9	TRBJ1-5	CASSVEAGFNQPQHF
TRBV7-8	TRBJ2-7	CASSLPGTYEQYF
TRBV2	TRBJ1-4	CASNPDRGEKLFF
TRBV10-3	TRBJ2-7	CASSRGSPEQYF
TRBV11-2	TRBJ2-5	CASSLAETQYF
TRBV19	TRBJ1-6	CASNTGDSPLHF
TRBV7-8	TRBJ2-7	CASSNLGLAGVYF
TRBV6-1	TRBJ2-3	CASSEAGPKMDTQYF
TRBV19	TRBJ2-4	CASSGQGAQAKNIQYF
TRBV28	TRBJ2-7	CASSPTRGGIYEQYF
TRBV10-1	TRBJ2-2	CASSARHGGELFF
TRBV7-8	TRBJ1-1	CASSLEVRGTGSMNTEAFF
TRBV30	TRBJ1-3	CAWSREVGNTIYF
TRBV9	TRBJ2-7	CASSVVAGGHEQYF
TRBV9	TRBJ2-3	CASSERGGIVDTQYF
TRBV6-5	TRBJ1-6	CASSSGVQWPSPLHF
TRBV3-1/TRBV3-2	TRBJ2-2	CASSPSLGQGINTGELFF
TRBV27	TRBJ2-1	CASSLWTSGSYNEQFF
TRBV9	TRBJ1-3	CASSVEQTRSGEAGNTIYF
TRBV10-2	TRBJ2-7	CASNIGRGPYEQYF
TRBV6-5	TRBJ1-6	CASSRQNSPLHF
TRBV11-1	TRBJ2-2	CASSRGTGGDTGELFF